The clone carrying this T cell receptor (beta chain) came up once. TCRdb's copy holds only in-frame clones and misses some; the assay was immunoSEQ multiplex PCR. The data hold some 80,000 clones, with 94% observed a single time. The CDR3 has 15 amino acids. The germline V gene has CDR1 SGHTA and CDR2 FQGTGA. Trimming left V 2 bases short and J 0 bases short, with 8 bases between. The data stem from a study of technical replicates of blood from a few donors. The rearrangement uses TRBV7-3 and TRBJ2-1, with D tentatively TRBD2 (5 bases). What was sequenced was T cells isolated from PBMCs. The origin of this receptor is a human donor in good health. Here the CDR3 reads CASSLGGYSYNEQFF. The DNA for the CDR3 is TGTGCCAGCAGCTTAGGCGGGTACTCCTACAATGAGCAGTTCTTC.